This entry describes one TCR beta chain. The PCR had 60 Vbeta and 13 Jbeta primers. Assay: immunoSEQ multiplex PCR; the TCRdb copy retains only in-frame clones and omits some. The table includes about 150,000 clones, under 85% detected once. The sample belongs to a study of cytomegalovirus exposure and HLA in healthy donors. There are 15 residues in the CDR3. Unmatched junction bases numbered 2, after V lost 2 bases and J lost 2 bases. The germline gives CDR1 LNHDA, CDR2 SQIVND (reference sequence). The source of this sequence is a woman aged 18 to 35 in good health and CMV-seropositive. This chain uses TRBV19 with TRBJ2-7; TRBD2 aligns across 11 bases. Sequencing was performed on PBMCs. The CDR3 spells CASSITSGGAYEQYF. CDR3 sequence (DNA): TGTGCCAGTAGTATAACTAGCGGGGGAGCCTACGAGCAGTACTTC.